This is a list of T cell receptor beta chains from one sample in a study of blood T cell repertoires in COVID-19. TCRdb's table, derived via immunoSEQ multiplex PCR, lists solely in-frame clones and lacks some. The sample gives some 70,000 clones, more than 85% of which show up once; less than 9% is in the top ten. The sample taken for sequencing was peripheral blood. The source of these receptors is a man between 40 and 49 years old with COVID-19, enrolled during active disease. Both conserved end residues are part of each CDR3. D genes are given only for firm matches.

v_gene,d_gene,j_gene,CDR3aa,CDR3nt
TRBV20-1,NA,TRBJ2-1,CSASLDTLNNEQFF,TGCAGTGCTAGTTTGGACACCCTGAACAATGAGCAGTTCTTC
TRBV4-2,NA,TRBJ1-1,CASSQGLPNTEAFF,TGTGCCAGCAGCCAGGGGCTCCCGAACACTGAAGCTTTCTTT
TRBV6-5,NA,TRBJ1-6,CASSRTVKNSPLHF,TGTGCCAGCAGTCGGACAGTCAAGAATTCACCCCTCCACTTT
TRBV7-6,TRBD2,TRBJ2-1,CASSSSGGGHPFF,TGTGCCAGCAGCTCCAGCGGGGGAGGTCATCCGTTCTTC
TRBV10-1,NA,TRBJ2-2,CASSESRVSGELFF,TGCGCCAGCAGTGAGAGCAGGGTCAGCGGGGAGCTGTTTTTT
TRBV30,NA,TRBJ1-3,CAWIGGSGNTIYF,TGTGCCTGGATTGGAGGGTCTGGAAACACCATATATTTT
TRBV10-3,NA,TRBJ1-6,CAISGAGPFNSPLHF,TGTGCCATCAGTGGGGCAGGGCCCTTTAATTCACCCCTCCACTTT
TRBV2,NA,TRBJ2-3,CASSASKADTQYF,TGTGCCAGCAGTGCTAGCAAAGCAGATACGCAGTATTTT
TRBV5-1,NA,TRBJ2-7,CASSLAAGSSYEQYF,TGCGCCAGCAGCTTGGCGGCGGGAAGCTCCTACGAGCAGTACTTC
TRBV7-9,TRBD1,TRBJ2-2,CASSPGQGNTGELFF,TGTGCCAGCAGCCCTGGACAGGGGAACACCGGGGAGCTGTTTTTT
TRBV19,TRBD1,TRBJ1-1,CASSMEGQSPGVNTEAFF,TGTGCCAGTAGTATGGAGGGACAGAGCCCTGGGGTGAACACTGAAGCTTTCTTT